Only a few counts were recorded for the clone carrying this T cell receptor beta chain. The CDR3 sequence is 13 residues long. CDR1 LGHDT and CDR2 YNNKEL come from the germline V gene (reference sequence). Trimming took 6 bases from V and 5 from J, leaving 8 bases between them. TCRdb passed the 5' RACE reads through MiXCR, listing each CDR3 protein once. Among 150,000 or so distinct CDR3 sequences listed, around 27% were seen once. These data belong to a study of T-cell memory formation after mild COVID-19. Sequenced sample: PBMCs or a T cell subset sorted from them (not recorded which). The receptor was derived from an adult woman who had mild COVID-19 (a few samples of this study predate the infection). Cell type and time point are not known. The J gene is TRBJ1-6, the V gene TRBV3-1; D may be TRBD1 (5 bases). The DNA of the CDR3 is TGTGCCAGCAGTCAGGGTCATAATTCACCCCTCCACTTT. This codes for CASSQGHNSPLHF.